This TCR beta chain was sequenced in a study of blood T cell repertoires in COVID-19. Study-wide context: COVID-19 samples collected from the United States, Italy and Spain covered acute and convalescent phases. PBMCs, B-cell-depleted T cells, or T cells were the source of the cDNA or gDNA that made up the material.

Seattle participants joined during active infection and were tracked over time. Under the authors' procedure: Amplifying reference gene primers gave estimates of nucleated cell counts. Repertoires were generated with immunoSEQ multiplex PCR, while TCRdb's copy carries only in-frame clones and drops some. V, J and clone size derive from that table, while D and trimming were established from the DNA sequence. This table holds 150,000 to 250,000 clones, around 79% found once. The V end was cut by 4 bases, the J end by 0 bases, with 4 bases between. This CDR3 region has 13 residues. CDR1 and CDR2 (germline): MNHEY, SVGEGT. This clone was seen once. The identical CDR3 is also encoded by other nucleotide sequences in the sample.

This chain connects TRBV6-2 or TRBV6-3 to TRBJ1-3; no firm D call. The source material was peripheral blood. The sequence derives from a woman aged 35 to 49 with COVID-19, enrolled during active disease. The CDR3 sequence is CASSLSSGNTIYF. In DNA, the CDR3 is TGTGCCAGCAGTTTGAGCTCTGGAAACACCATATATTTT.